This T cell receptor beta chain was retrieved from a study of neurological immune-mediated disorders. There are many counts of this clonotype. CDR3 size: 13 residues. Trimming stripped 6 bases from V and 6 bases from J, with 12 bases between. The germline CDR1 and CDR2 sequences are SGHTA and FQGNSA. From the 5' RACE reads, TCRdb called clonotypes with MiXCR, one entry per CDR3 protein. Among just over 30,000 distinct CDR3 sequences, approximately 5% were seen once, and the ten largest hold 2% to 2.5%. V is TRBV7-2 and J is TRBJ1-5; unclear D gene. Specimen: CD4+ T cells from blood. The origin of this receptor is a woman aged 45-65 years in good health. DNA of the CDR3: TGTGCCAGCAGTTCGGTTGTCGGTCAGCCCCAGCATTTT. It is translated as CASSSVVGQPQHF.